Below are 19 T cell receptor beta chains sequenced from a single sample in a study of shared clonotypes between healthy human individuals. TCRdb's table, derived via immunoSEQ multiplex PCR, lists solely in-frame clones and lacks some. This table has some 1 million clones, approximately 68% appearing once. Sequences were obtained from memory CD4+ T cells sorted from blood. The subset: CD45RA-negative fraction. All receptors derive from a man aged 18 to 30 in good health.

This clone has a handful of counts. The CDR3 loop reads CASSPQGPFQETQYF. The CDR3 DNA follows: TGTGCCAGCAGCCCGCAGGGACCCTTCCAAGAGACCCAGTACTTC. The rearrangement joins TRBV7-6 to TRBJ2-5; D is tentatively TRBD1 or TRBD2 (5 bases each). The germline gives CDR1 SGHVS, CDR2 FNYEAQ. This CDR3 has 15 amino acids. The V gene lost 5 bases and the J gene lost 1 base, with 14 bases spanning the gap.

The rearrangement joins TRBV28 to TRBJ1-5; D is possibly TRBD1 (5 bases). With 4 bases removed from V and 7 bases from J, the gap between germline ends came to 14 bases. This CDR3 has 14 amino acids. Germline loops: CDR1 MDHEN, CDR2 SYDVKM. CDR3 sequence (DNA): TGTGCCAGCAGTTCGGGCAGGGCCAGGCAGCCCCAGCATTTT. It codes for CASSSGRARQPQHF.

This chain joins TRBV18 and TRBJ2-6; TRBD2 agrees at 12 bases. The junction had 7 bases not matched to a gene; V was cut back by 1 base and J by 3 bases. The CDR3 runs 19 residues. Looked up from germline, CDR1 is KGHSH and CDR2 is LQKENI. The CDR3 spells CASSPRASGGADGANVLTF. CDR3 DNA sequence: TGTGCCAGCTCACCACGGGCTAGCGGGGGGGCCGATGGGGCCAACGTCCTGACTTTC. The entire variable domain, with the rest obtained from reference TRBV18 and TRBJ2-6, is as follows: NAGVMQNPRHLVRRRGQEARLRCSPMKGHSHVYWYRQLPEEGLKFMVYLQKENIIDESGMPKERFSAEFPKEGPSILRIQQVVRGDSAAYFCASSPRASGGADGANVLTFGAGSRLTVL.

This chain connects TRBV10-3 to TRBJ2-3; 8 bases fit TRBD2. V gave up 3 bases and J gave up 5 bases; unmatched junction bases: 4. Germline V CDR1 and CDR2: ENHRY, SYGVKD. CDR3 length: 14 amino acids. CDR3 sequence (DNA): TGTGCCATCAGTGACGCGGGGGGACGAGATACGCAGTATTTT. Its translation is CAISDAGGRDTQYF.

The chain employs TRBV9 and TRBJ2-1, with 9 positions matching TRBD2. Trimming cost V 0 bases and J 1 base; bases outside gene matches: 8. The CDR3 totals 18 residues. Per germline, CDR1 SGDLS and CDR2 YYNGEE. DNA of the CDR3: TGTGCCAGCAGCGTAGGTAGCGGGAGTACAAGTTCCTACAATGAGCAGTTCTTC. Its protein is CASSVGSGSTSSYNEQFF.

This clone turned up a few times. This rearrangement joins TRBV5-1 to TRBJ2-7, with D perhaps TRBD2 (6 bases). V shed 0 bases and J shed 3 bases, with 7 bases lying between them. From germline, CDR1 is SGHRS and CDR2 YFSETQ. The CDR3 length is 13 residues. The CDR3 spells CASSLGAGYEQYF. For the CDR3, the DNA is TGCGCCAGCAGCTTGGGAGCGGGCTACGAGCAGTACTTC.

This chain joins TRBV10-3 and TRBJ2-7; the D gene is possibly TRBD1 (6 bases). The V and J ends lost 0 bases and 4 bases respectively, with 13 bases between them. The germline CDR1 and CDR2 sequences are ENHRY and SYGVKD. The length of the CDR3 is 15 residues. The CDR3 loop is CAISESLGQIYEQYF. CDR3 DNA: TGTGCCATCAGTGAGTCTTTAGGACAGATATACGAGCAGTACTTC.

This chain joins TRBV19 and TRBJ1-4; no clear D gene. V was cut by 6 bases and J by 8 bases, with 16 bases left in between. The CDR3 has 14 amino acids. The germline V gene encodes CDR1 LNHDA and CDR2 SQIVND (reference sequence). The CDR3: CASSTPLTGEKLFF. The CDR3 nucleotides are TGTGCCAGTAGCACACCGTTGACGGGGGAAAAACTGTTTTTT.

This chain uses TRBV2 with TRBJ2-1, with 8 positions matching TRBD2. Germline V gene sequence: CDR1 SNHLY, CDR2 FYNNEI. The trim removed 3 bases at V and 0 bases at J, leaving 1 base unmatched. The CDR3 is 15 residues long. The CDR3 DNA sequence: TGTGCCAGCAGTGAGCTAGCGGGCTCCTACAATGAGCAGTTCTTC. Its translation: CASSELAGSYNEQFF.

The table lists this clone with a count of one. The CDR3 DNA reads TGTGCCAGCAGCTTACCCCGGGACGGAGAAGGGGGCAATCAGCCCCAGCATTTT. Encoded protein: CASSLPRDGEGGNQPQHF. V is TRBV7-9 and J is TRBJ1-5, with D perhaps matching TRBD1 (5 bases). Germline V gene lookup returns CDR1 SEHNR and CDR2 FQNEAQ (reference sequence). Trimming removed 2 bases at V and 2 bases at J, with 19 bases between. The CDR3 sequence is 18 residues long.

The rearrangement uses TRBV2 and TRBJ2-7; unclear D gene. Per germline, CDR1 SNHLY and CDR2 FYNNEI. The CDR3 has 13 residues. V dropped 9 bases and J dropped 6 bases, with 18 bases sitting between them. CDR3 loop: CASTPRATSEQYF. The CDR3 nucleotides are TGTGCCAGTACTCCCCGGGCCACCTCCGAGCAGTACTTC.

V usage is TRBV6-6 and J usage is TRBJ2-6; D is unclear. Per germline, CDR1 MNHNY and CDR2 SVGAGI (reference sequence). The CDR3 totals 13 residues. V dropped 7 bases and J dropped 3 bases, with 7 bases sitting between them. CDR3 region: CASTAGGANVLTF. For the CDR3, the DNA is TGTGCCAGCACCGCTGGTGGGGCCAACGTCCTGACTTTC.

The chain uses TRBV30 and TRBJ1-1, with D tentatively TRBD1 (5 bases). This CDR3 is 14 amino acids long. Germline V gene data show CDR1 as GTSNPN and CDR2 as SVGIG (reference sequence). Trimming pared 5 bases from V and 5 bases from J, leaving 18 bases between. In nucleotides, the CDR3 is TGTGCCTGGGCGCCGGGACGGCAAGCGACTGAAGCTTTCTTT. It encodes CAWAPGRQATEAFF.

Points on this clone: The same CDR3 also results from other DNA sequences found in this sample. The rearrangement links TRBV18 to TRBJ1-5; weak D call: TRBD1 (6 bases). This CDR3 spans 13 amino acids. The V gene's germline CDR1 is KGHSH and CDR2 LQKENI. Trimming shortened V by 6 bases and J by 4 bases, and 10 bases separated the two germline ends. The CDR3 is CASSQGRNQPQHF. The CDR3 bases are TGTGCCAGCTCCCAGGGGAGAAATCAGCCCCAGCATTTT.

This chain joins TRBV7-2 and TRBJ2-7, with a possible D match to TRBD1 (6 bases). Trimming shortened V by 5 bases and J by 2 bases, and 13 bases separated the two germline ends. The CDR3 has 14 residues. The germline V gene has CDR1 SGHTA and CDR2 FQGNSA. CDR3: CASSVGDIPYEQYF. CDR3 DNA: TGTGCCAGCAGCGTAGGGGACATACCCTACGAGCAGTACTTC. Combining the CDR3 with reference TRBV7-2 and TRBJ2-7 gives the whole variable domain GAGVSQSPSNKVTEKGKDVELRCDPISGHTALYWYRQSLGQGLEFLIYFQGNSAPDKSGLPSDRFSAERTGGSVSTLTIQRTQQEDSAVYLCASSVGDIPYEQYFGPGTRLTVT.

The rearrangement links TRBV5-4 to TRBJ2-7; tentative D call: TRBD1 (5 bases). Germline-derived CDR1 and CDR2 are SGHNT and YYREEE (reference sequence). The germline V and J ends were trimmed by 2 bases and 3 bases, with 12 bases remaining between them. This CDR3 spans 14 amino acids. CDR3 sequence: CASSFDSGGYEQYF. The CDR3 nucleotides are TGTGCCAGCAGCTTTGACAGTGGCGGCTACGAGCAGTACTTC. Supplemented by reference TRBV5-4 and TRBJ2-7, the full variable domain reads ETGVTQSPTHLIKTRGQQVTLRCSSQSGHNTVSWYQQALGQGPQFIFQYYREEENGRGNFPPRFSGLQFPNYSSELNVNALELDDSALYLCASSFDSGGYEQYFGPGTRLTVT.

The sample holds a few counts of this clone. This chain uses TRBV18 with TRBJ2-7; 8 bases line up with TRBD1. With 6 bases clipped from V and 0 bases from J, the junction kept 13 bases outside the gene matches. CDR1 is KGHSH and CDR2 is LQKENI in the germline V gene. There are 17 residues in the CDR3. The CDR3: CASSHGQGGEGSYEQYF. The CDR3 DNA reads as TGTGCCAGCTCCCACGGACAGGGTGGGGAAGGCTCCTACGAGCAGTACTTC.

Here the CDR3 reads CAWSGRRSLGETQYF. The CDR3 coding sequence is TGTGCCTGGAGTGGACGGCGGTCCCTCGGGGAGACCCAGTACTTC. This chain connects TRBV30 to TRBJ2-5; no firm D call. The germline gives CDR1 GTSNPN, CDR2 SVGIG (reference sequence). V was shortened by 1 base and J by 5 bases, with 17 bases between the two germline ends. This CDR3 is built from 15 residues.

The genes are TRBV25-1 and TRBJ1-6, with 8 bases that match TRBD1. CDR1 MGHDK and CDR2 SYGVNS come from the germline V gene. This CDR3 region has 17 residues. V was pared by 5 bases and J by 7 bases, with 13 bases of the junction left unmatched. CDR3 amino acids: CASSLARGRGGNSPLHF. The CDR3 bases are TGTGCCAGCAGTCTCGCCAGGGGGCGCGGGGGGAATTCACCCCTCCACTTT.